This TCR beta chain was sequenced during a study of T-cell reconstitution after alpha-beta-depleted transplantation in children. A TCRbeta library incorporating unique molecular identifiers was prepared. MiXCR, applied by TCRdb to the PCR reads, yields one record per CDR3 protein. This table holds some 440,000 distinct CDR3 sequences, 15% to 20% found once. On this clonotype itself: The antigen is undetermined.

Study results and limitations: Surviving recipient T cells and thymic progenitors accounted for the high day-60 TCRbeta diversity observed in some patients. Diversity and T-cell counts at one year after transplant derived mostly from new T cells. Expanded clones from the graft, numbering several hundred, reportedly supplied alpha-beta T cells about two months after transplant.

V lost 2 bases to trimming and J lost 3 bases, with 22 bases between them. This CDR3 has 18 residues. Germline loops: CDR1 LGHDT, CDR2 YNNKEL (reference sequence). J is TRBJ2-5 and V is TRBV3-1; the D call may be TRBD1 or TRBD2 (5 bases each). The sequence derives from a boy younger than two who had a stem cell transplant for Wiskott-Aldrich syndrome, so the T cells may come from the graft donor. The material sequenced was PBMCs, mostly from graft donor cells, taken 360 days after TCRalphabeta/CD19-depleted stem cell transplant. The CDR3 coding sequence is TGTGCCAGCAGCCAACCCCGCCCTCCGGGACGATTTGAAGAGACCCAGTACTTC. It specifies CASSQPRPPGRFEETQYF.